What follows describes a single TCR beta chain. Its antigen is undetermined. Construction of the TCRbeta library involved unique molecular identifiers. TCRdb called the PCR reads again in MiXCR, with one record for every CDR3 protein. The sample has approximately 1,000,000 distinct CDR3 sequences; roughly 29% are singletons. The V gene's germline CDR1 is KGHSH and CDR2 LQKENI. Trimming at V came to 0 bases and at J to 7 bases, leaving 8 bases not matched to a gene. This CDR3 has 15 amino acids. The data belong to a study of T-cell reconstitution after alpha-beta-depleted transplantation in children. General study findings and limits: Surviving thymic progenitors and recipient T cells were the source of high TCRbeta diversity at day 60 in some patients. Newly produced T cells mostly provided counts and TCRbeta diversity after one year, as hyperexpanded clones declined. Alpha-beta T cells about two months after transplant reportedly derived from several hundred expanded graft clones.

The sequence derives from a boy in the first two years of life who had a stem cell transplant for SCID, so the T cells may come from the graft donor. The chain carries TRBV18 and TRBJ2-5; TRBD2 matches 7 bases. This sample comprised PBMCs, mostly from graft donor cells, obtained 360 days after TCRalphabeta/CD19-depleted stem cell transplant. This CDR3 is CASSPPLRTRVTQYF. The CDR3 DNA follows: TGTGCCAGCTCACCACCGTTGAGGACTAGGGTGACCCAGTACTTC.